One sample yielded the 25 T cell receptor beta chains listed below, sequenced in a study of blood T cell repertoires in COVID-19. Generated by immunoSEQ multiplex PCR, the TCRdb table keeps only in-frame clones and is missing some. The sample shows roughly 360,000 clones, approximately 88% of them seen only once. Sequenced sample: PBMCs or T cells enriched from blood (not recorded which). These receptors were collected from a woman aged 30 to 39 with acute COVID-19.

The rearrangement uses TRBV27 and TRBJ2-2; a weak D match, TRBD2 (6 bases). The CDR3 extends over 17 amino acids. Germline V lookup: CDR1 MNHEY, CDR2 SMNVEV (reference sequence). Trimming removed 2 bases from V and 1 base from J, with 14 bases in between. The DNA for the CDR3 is TGTGCCAGCAGTTTAACATCCTGGCGGGGGAACACCGGGGAGCTGTTTTTT. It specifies CASSLTSWRGNTGELFF.

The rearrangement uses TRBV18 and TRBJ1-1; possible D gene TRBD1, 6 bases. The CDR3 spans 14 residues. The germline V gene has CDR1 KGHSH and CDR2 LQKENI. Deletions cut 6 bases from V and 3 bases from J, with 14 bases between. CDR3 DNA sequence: TGTGCCAGCTCCCCCCAAGGGGGTGACACTGAAGCTTTCTTT. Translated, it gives CASSPQGGDTEAFF.

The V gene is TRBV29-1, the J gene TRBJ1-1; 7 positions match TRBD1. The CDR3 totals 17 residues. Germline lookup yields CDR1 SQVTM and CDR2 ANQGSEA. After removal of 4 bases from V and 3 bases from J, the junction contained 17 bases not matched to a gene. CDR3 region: CSVADGPYQGVDTEAFF. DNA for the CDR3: TGCAGCGTTGCTGATGGGCCTTACCAGGGGGTGGACACTGAAGCTTTCTTT.

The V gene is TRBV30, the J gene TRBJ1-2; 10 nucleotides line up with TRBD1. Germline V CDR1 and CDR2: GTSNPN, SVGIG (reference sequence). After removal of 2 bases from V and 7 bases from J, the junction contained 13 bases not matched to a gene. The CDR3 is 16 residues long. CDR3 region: CAWSFSGTGVYSGYTF. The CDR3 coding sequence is TGTGCCTGGAGTTTTTCGGGGACAGGGGTTTATTCTGGCTACACCTTC.

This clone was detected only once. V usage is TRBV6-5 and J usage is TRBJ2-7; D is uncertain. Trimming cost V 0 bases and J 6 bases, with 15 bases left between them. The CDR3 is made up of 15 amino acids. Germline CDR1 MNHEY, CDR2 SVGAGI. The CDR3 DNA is TGTGCCAGCAGTTACTCAACAAGTCCTTCCATCGAGCAGTACTTC. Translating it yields CASSYSTSPSIEQYF.

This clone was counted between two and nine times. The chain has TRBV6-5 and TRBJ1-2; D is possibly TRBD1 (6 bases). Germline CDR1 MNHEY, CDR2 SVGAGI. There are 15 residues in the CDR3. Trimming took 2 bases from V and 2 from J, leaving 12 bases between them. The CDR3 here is CASSYDHRVNYGYTF. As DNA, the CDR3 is TGTGCCAGCAGTTACGATCACAGGGTCAACTATGGCTACACCTTC.

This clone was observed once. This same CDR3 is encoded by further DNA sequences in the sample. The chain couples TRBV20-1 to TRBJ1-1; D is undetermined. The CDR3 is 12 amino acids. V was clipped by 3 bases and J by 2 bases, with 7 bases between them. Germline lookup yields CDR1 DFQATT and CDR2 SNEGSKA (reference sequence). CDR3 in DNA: TGCAGTGCTAGTCCAGGCAACACTGAAGCTTTCTTT. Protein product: CSASPGNTEAFF.

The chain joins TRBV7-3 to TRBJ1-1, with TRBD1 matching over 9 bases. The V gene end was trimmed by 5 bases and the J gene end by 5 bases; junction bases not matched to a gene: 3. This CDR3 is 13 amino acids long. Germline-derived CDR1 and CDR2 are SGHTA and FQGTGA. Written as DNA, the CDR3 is TGTGCCAGCAGCCGGGACAGGGTGACTGAAGCTTTCTTT. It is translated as CASSRDRVTEAFF.

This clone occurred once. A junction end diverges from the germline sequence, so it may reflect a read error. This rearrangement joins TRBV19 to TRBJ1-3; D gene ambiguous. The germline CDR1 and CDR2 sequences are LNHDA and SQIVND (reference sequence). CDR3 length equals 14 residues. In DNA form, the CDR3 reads TGTGCCAGTAGGAGACTGCTCTCTGAAAACACCATATATTTT. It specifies CASRRLLSENTIYF.

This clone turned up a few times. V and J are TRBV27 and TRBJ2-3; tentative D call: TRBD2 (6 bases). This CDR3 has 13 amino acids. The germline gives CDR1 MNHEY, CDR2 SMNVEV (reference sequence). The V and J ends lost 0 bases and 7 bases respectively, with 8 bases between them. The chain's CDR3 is CASSLSEGNTQYF. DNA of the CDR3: TGTGCCAGCAGTTTATCGGAGGGAAATACGCAGTATTTT.

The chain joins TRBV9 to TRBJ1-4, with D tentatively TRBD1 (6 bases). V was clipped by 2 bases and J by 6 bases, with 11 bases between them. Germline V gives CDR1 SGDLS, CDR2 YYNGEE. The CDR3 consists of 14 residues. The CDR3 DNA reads TGTGCCAGCAGCGTGGGCCAGGGGTATGAAAAACTGTTTTTT. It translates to CASSVGQGYEKLFF.

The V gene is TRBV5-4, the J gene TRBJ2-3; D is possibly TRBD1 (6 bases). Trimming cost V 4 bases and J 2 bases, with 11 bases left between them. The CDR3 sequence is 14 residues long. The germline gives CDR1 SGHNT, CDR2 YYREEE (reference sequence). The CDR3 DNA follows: TGTGCCAGCAGCCGTGGGGGCTACACAGATACGCAGTATTTT. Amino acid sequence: CASSRGGYTDTQYF. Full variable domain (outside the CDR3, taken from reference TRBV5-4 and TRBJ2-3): ETGVTQSPTHLIKTRGQQVTLRCSSQSGHNTVSWYQQALGQGPQFIFQYYREEENGRGNFPPRFSGLQFPNYSSELNVNALELDDSALYLCASSRGGYTDTQYFGPGTRLTVL.

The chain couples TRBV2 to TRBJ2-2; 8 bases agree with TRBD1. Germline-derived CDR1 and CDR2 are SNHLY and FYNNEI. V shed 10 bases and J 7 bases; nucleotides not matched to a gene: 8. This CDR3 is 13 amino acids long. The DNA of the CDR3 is TGTGCCATAAGGACAGGGTTGGTCGGGGAGCTGTTTTTT. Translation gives CAIRTGLVGELFF. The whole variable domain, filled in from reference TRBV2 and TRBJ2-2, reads EPEVTQTPSHQVTQMGQEVILRCVPISNHLYFYWYRQILGQKVEFLVSFYNNEISEKSEIFDDQFSVERPDGSNFTLKIRSTKLEDSAMYFCAIRTGLVGELFFGEGSRLTVL.

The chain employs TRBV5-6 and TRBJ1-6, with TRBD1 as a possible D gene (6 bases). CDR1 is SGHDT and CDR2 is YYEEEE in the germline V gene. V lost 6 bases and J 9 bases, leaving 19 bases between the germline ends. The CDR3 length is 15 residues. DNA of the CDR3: TGTGCCAGCACACGGTCTGCAGGGGCGGTTTCACCCCTCCACTTT. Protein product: CASTRSAGAVSPLHF.

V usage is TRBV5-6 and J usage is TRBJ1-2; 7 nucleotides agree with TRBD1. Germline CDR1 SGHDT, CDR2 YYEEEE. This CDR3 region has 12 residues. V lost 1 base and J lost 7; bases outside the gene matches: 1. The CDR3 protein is CASSLTGVGYTF. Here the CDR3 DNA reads TGTGCCAGCAGCTTGACAGGGGTTGGCTACACCTTC.

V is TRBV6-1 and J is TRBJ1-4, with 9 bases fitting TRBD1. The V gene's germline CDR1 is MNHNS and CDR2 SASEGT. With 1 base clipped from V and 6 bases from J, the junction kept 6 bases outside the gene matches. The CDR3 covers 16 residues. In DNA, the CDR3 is TGTGCCAGCAGTGAAGACAGGGGGCGTAGGCATGAAAAACTGTTTTTT. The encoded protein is CASSEDRGRRHEKLFF.

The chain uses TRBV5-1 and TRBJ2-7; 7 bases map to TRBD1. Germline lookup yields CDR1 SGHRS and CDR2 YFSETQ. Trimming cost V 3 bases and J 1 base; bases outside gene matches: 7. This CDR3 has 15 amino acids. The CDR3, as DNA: TGCGCCAGCAGCTGGCGACAGGGTCCTTCCTACGAGCAGTACTTC. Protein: CASSWRQGPSYEQYF.

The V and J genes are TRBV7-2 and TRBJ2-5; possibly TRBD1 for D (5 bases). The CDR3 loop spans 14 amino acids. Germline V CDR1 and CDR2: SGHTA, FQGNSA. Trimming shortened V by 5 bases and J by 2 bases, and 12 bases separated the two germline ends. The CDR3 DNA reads TGTGCCAGCAGCAAAGGGGCAGTACAAGAGACCCAGTACTTC. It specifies CASSKGAVQETQYF.

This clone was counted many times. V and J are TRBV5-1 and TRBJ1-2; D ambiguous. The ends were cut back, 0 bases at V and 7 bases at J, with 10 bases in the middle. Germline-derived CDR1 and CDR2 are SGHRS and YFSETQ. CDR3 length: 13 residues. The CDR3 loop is CASSLEAGGGYTF. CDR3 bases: TGCGCCAGCAGCTTGGAAGCGGGAGGTGGCTACACCTTC.

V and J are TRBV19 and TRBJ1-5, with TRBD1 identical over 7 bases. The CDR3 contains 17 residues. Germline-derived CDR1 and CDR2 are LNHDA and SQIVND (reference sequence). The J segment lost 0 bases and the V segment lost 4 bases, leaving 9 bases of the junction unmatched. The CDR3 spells CASSNKGDSYSNQPQHF. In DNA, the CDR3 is TGTGCCAGTAGTAACAAGGGGGACAGCTATAGCAATCAGCCCCAGCATTTT.

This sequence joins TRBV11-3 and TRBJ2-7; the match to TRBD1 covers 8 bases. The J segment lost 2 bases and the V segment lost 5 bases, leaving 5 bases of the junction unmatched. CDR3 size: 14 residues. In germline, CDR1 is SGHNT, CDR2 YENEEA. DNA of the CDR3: TGTGCCAGCAGCGCGGGACAGGCGACCTACGAGCAGTACTTC. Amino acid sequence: CASSAGQATYEQYF.

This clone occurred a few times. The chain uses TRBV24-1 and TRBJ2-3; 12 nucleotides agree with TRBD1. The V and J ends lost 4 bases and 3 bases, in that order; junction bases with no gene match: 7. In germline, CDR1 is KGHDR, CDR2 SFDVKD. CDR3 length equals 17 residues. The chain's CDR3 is CATSDRRDRGLTDTQYF. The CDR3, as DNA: TGTGCCACCAGTGACCGGAGGGACAGGGGGCTGACAGATACGCAGTATTTT.

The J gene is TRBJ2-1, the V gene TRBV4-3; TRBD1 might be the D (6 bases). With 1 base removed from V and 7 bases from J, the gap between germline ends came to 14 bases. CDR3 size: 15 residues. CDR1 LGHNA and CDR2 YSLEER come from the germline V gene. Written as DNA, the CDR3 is TGCGCCAGCAGCCAAGGGTCTACAGGGAAGAATGAGCAGTTCTTC. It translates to CASSQGSTGKNEQFF.

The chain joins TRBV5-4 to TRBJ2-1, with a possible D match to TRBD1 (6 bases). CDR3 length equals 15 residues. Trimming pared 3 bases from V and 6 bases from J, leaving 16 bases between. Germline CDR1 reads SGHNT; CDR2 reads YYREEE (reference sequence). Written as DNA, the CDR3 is TGTGCCAGCAGCTCCTCTTTCGACAGGATCAATGAGCAGTTCTTC. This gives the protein CASSSSFDRINEQFF.

The DNA for the CDR3 is TGTGCCAGCAGTTTGGGAGTTTTAACTGAAGCTTTCTTT. Translation gives CASSLGVLTEAFF. This rearrangement joins TRBV12-3 or TRBV12-4 to TRBJ1-1; unclear D gene. V was clipped by 3 bases and J by 5 bases, with 10 bases between them. This CDR3 spans 13 amino acids.